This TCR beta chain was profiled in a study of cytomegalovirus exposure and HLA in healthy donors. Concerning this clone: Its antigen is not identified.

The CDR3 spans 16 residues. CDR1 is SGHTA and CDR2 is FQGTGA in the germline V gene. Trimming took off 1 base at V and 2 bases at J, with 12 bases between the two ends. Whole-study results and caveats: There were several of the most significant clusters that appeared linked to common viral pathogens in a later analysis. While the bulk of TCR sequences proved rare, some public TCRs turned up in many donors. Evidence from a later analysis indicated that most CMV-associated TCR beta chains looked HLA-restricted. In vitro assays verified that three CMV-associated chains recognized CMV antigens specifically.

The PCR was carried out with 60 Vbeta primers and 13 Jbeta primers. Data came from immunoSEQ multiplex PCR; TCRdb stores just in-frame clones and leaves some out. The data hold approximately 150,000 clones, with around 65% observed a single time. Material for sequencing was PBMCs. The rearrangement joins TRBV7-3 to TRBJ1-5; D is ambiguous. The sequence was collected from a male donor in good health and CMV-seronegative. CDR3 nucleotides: TGTGCCAGCAGCTTAATCCCCCGGTTCGGCAATCAGCCCCAGCATTTT. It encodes CASSLIPRFGNQPQHF.